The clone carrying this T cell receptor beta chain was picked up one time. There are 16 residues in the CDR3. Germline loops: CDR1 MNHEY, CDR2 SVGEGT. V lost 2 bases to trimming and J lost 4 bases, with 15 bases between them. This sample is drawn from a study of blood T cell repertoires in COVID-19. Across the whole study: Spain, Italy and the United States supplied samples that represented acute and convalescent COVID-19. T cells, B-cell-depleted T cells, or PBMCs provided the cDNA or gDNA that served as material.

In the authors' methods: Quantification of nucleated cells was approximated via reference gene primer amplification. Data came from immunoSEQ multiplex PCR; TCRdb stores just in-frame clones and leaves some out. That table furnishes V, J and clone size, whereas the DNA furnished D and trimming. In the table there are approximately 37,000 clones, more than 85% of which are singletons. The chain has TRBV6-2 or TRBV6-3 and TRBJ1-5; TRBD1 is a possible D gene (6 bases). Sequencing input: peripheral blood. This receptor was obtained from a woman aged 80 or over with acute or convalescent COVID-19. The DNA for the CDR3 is TGTGCCAGCAGTTACCCAGACAGGACCGGTAATCAGCCCCAGCATTTT. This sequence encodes CASSYPDRTGNQPQHF.